The source of this T cell receptor (beta chain) is a study of blood T cell repertoires in COVID-19. The CDR3 length is 17 residues. Trimming took 0 bases from V and 2 from J; bases not matched to a gene: 5. Germline V CDR1 and CDR2: LNHNV, YYDKDF (reference sequence). Assay: immunoSEQ multiplex PCR; the TCRdb copy retains only in-frame clones and omits some. Of 250,000 to 350,000 clones listed, approximately 91% are singletons. The V and J genes are TRBV15 and TRBJ2-1, with 9 nucleotides matching TRBD2. The source of this sequence is a woman aged 60-70 years with acute or convalescent COVID-19. Sequencing was done on a sample of peripheral blood. The CDR3 reads CATSRDAGGPPYNEQFF. In DNA, the CDR3 is TGTGCCACCAGCAGAGATGCGGGAGGGCCCCCCTACAATGAGCAGTTCTTC. The full variable domain, rest sourced from reference TRBV15 and TRBJ2-1, is DAMVIQNPRYQVTQFGKPVTLSCSQTLNHNVMYWYQQKSSQAPKLLFHYYDKDFNNEADTPDNFQSRRPNTSFCFLDIRSPGLGDTAMYLCATSRDAGGPPYNEQFFGPGTRLTVL.